Below are 20 T cell receptor beta chains sequenced from a single sample in a study of T cells expressing NK-cell markers. TCRdb reprocessed the 5' RACE reads; each CDR3 protein has one entry and no DNA is given. The sample table includes roughly 350,000 distinct CDR3 sequences. Specimen: blood T cells: a sorted CD56 or NKG2C T cell subset, CD4+ or CD8+ T cells, or bulk PBMC T cells (not recorded which). The receptor set was obtained from a man aged 18-69 years in good health.

V usage is TRBV11-2 and J usage is TRBJ2-3; TCRdb's assignment of TRBD1 cannot be checked, as there is no DNA. Germline lookup yields CDR1 SGHAT and CDR2 FQNNGV. The CDR3 has 16 amino acids. CDR3 residues: CASRQYTGTGTDTQYF.

CDR3 loop: CASSPRGGTQPQHF. The gene calls are TRBV7-8 and TRBJ1-5; the D gene TCRdb calls, TRBD1, cannot be checked with no DNA. The CDR3 runs to 14 residues. CDR1 is SGHVS and CDR2 is FQNEAQ in the germline V gene. Together with reference TRBV7-8 and TRBJ1-5, the CDR3 gives the full variable domain: GAGVSQSPRYKVAKRGQDVALRCDPISGHVSLFWYQQALGQGPEFLTYFQNEAQLDKSGLPSDRFFAERPEGSVSTLKIQRTQQEDSAVYLCASSPRGGTQPQHFGDGTRLSIL.

The chain recombines TRBV20-1 with TRBJ2-7; TCRdb's D call of TRBD1 is untestable without DNA. The CDR3 runs 16 residues. The germline CDR1 and CDR2 sequences are DFQATT and SNEGSKA (reference sequence). CDR3 sequence reads: CSARVRGQESSYEQYF.

V and J are TRBV6-1 and TRBJ2-3. This CDR3 is built from 15 residues. Germline lookup yields CDR1 MNHNS and CDR2 SASEGT. CDR3: CASRIAIQSTDTQYF.

The rearrangement uses TRBV20-1 and TRBJ2-5; TCRdb lists TRBD2, though no DNA is available to test this call. The germline gives CDR1 DFQATT, CDR2 SNEGSKA (reference sequence). The CDR3 length is 13 residues. The CDR3 is CSAHIAVQETQYF.

This rearrangement joins TRBV30 to TRBJ1-5. The germline V gene encodes CDR1 GTSNPN and CDR2 SVGIG (reference sequence). The CDR3 extends over 22 amino acids. CDR3 residues: CAWSVHRGEVSWLEYSNQPQHF.

The V gene is TRBV6-4, the J gene TRBJ2-2; the TCRdb call, TRBD1, lacks DNA for checking. Germline V gene lookup returns CDR1 MRHNA and CDR2 SNTAGT. This CDR3 is built from 13 residues. Here the CDR3 reads CASSGQLSGELFF.

The gene calls are TRBV12-5 and TRBJ2-1. Germline assignment: CDR1 LGHNT and CDR2 FRNRAP. The CDR3 is 14 residues long. CDR3 sequence: CASARDAPRNEQFF.

J is TRBJ1-1 and V is TRBV20-1. The CDR3 is 14 residues long. CDR1 is DFQATT, CDR2 SNEGSKA, per germline (reference sequence). The CDR3 sequence is CSARPARDNNEAFF.

This chain uses TRBV7-9 with TRBJ1-1; as DNA is missing, the TRBD1 call by TCRdb cannot be tested. Germline CDR1 reads SEHNR; CDR2 reads FQNEAQ (reference sequence). The CDR3 is 14 residues long. The CDR3 protein is CASSGVVGAAEAFF. Complete variable domain (other parts from reference TRBV7-9 and TRBJ1-1): DTGVSQNPRHKITKRGQNVTFRCDPISEHNRLYWYRQTLGQGPEFLTYFQNEAQLEKSRLLSDRFSAERPKGSFSTLEIQRTEQGDSAMYLCASSGVVGAAEAFFGQGTRLTVV.

V gene TRBV6-2 or TRBV6-3 combines with J gene TRBJ2-3; TCRdb gives TRBD2 as the D gene, but with no DNA this cannot be confirmed. CDR3 length equals 12 residues. Germline assignment: CDR1 MNHEY and CDR2 SVGEGT. The CDR3 protein is CASRRLGNTQYF.

V usage is TRBV20-1 and J usage is TRBJ1-1; lacking DNA, the TRBD1 call made by TCRdb goes unchecked. This CDR3 comprises 15 residues. From germline, CDR1 is DFQATT and CDR2 SNEGSKA (reference sequence). Here the CDR3 reads CSARGQLLQNTEAFF.

This chain's CDR3 is CASRASRGFVNEQFF. V and J are TRBV7-2 and TRBJ2-1; TCRdb lists TRBD1, though no DNA is available to test this call. This CDR3 has 15 amino acids. Germline CDR1 SGHTA, CDR2 FQGNSA.

The CDR3 spells CASSPPGESNQPQHF. V is TRBV5-1 and J is TRBJ1-5; TCRdb returns TRBD1, unconfirmable since there is no DNA. Germline values: CDR1 SGHRS, CDR2 YFSETQ. The CDR3 totals 15 residues.

The chain uses TRBV6-1 and TRBJ1-4; without DNA, the TCRdb call of TRBD1 cannot be checked. Germline values: CDR1 MNHNS, CDR2 SASEGT. The CDR3 is made up of 14 amino acids. The CDR3 sequence: CASRQPGQGEKLFF.

The chain uses TRBV7-2 and TRBJ2-1. This CDR3 has 11 residues. Germline lookup yields CDR1 SGHTA and CDR2 FQGNSA. CDR3: CASSTHSRQFF. Variable domain in full (rest from reference TRBV7-2 and TRBJ2-1): GAGVSQSPSNKVTEKGKDVELRCDPISGHTALYWYRQSLGQGLEFLIYFQGNSAPDKSGLPSDRFSAERTGGSVSTLTIQRTQQEDSAVYLCASSTHSRQFFGPGTRLTVL.

V usage is TRBV9 and J usage is TRBJ2-7; the D call from TCRdb, TRBD2, cannot be confirmed without DNA. Germline CDR1 and CDR2: SGDLS and YYNGEE. The CDR3 runs 15 residues. CDR3 sequence reads: CASSPRDGQTYEQYF. The full variable domain, rest sourced from reference TRBV9 and TRBJ2-7, is DSGVTQTPKHLITATGQRVTLRCSPRSGDLSVYWYQQSLDQGLQFLIQYYNGEERAKGNILERFSAQQFPDLHSELNLSSLELGDSALYFCASSPRDGQTYEQYFGPGTRLTVT.

The CDR3: CASRGSSRDRVDEQYF. The chain is built from TRBV28 and TRBJ2-7; absent DNA, TCRdb's TRBD1 call cannot be checked. The CDR3 consists of 16 residues. The germline V gene has CDR1 MDHEN and CDR2 SYDVKM.

The CDR3 sequence is CASSWQPGQRSQPQHF. V usage is TRBV7-8 and J usage is TRBJ1-5; the D call from TCRdb, TRBD1, cannot be confirmed without DNA. The CDR3 has 16 amino acids. CDR1 and CDR2 from the germline V gene are SGHVS and FQNEAQ.

The gene calls are TRBV9 and TRBJ1-5; TCRdb designates TRBD1, a call that cannot be tested without DNA. The germline CDR1 and CDR2 sequences are SGDLS and YYNGEE. The CDR3 totals 14 residues. The CDR3 sequence is CASSVDPSPGAQHF.